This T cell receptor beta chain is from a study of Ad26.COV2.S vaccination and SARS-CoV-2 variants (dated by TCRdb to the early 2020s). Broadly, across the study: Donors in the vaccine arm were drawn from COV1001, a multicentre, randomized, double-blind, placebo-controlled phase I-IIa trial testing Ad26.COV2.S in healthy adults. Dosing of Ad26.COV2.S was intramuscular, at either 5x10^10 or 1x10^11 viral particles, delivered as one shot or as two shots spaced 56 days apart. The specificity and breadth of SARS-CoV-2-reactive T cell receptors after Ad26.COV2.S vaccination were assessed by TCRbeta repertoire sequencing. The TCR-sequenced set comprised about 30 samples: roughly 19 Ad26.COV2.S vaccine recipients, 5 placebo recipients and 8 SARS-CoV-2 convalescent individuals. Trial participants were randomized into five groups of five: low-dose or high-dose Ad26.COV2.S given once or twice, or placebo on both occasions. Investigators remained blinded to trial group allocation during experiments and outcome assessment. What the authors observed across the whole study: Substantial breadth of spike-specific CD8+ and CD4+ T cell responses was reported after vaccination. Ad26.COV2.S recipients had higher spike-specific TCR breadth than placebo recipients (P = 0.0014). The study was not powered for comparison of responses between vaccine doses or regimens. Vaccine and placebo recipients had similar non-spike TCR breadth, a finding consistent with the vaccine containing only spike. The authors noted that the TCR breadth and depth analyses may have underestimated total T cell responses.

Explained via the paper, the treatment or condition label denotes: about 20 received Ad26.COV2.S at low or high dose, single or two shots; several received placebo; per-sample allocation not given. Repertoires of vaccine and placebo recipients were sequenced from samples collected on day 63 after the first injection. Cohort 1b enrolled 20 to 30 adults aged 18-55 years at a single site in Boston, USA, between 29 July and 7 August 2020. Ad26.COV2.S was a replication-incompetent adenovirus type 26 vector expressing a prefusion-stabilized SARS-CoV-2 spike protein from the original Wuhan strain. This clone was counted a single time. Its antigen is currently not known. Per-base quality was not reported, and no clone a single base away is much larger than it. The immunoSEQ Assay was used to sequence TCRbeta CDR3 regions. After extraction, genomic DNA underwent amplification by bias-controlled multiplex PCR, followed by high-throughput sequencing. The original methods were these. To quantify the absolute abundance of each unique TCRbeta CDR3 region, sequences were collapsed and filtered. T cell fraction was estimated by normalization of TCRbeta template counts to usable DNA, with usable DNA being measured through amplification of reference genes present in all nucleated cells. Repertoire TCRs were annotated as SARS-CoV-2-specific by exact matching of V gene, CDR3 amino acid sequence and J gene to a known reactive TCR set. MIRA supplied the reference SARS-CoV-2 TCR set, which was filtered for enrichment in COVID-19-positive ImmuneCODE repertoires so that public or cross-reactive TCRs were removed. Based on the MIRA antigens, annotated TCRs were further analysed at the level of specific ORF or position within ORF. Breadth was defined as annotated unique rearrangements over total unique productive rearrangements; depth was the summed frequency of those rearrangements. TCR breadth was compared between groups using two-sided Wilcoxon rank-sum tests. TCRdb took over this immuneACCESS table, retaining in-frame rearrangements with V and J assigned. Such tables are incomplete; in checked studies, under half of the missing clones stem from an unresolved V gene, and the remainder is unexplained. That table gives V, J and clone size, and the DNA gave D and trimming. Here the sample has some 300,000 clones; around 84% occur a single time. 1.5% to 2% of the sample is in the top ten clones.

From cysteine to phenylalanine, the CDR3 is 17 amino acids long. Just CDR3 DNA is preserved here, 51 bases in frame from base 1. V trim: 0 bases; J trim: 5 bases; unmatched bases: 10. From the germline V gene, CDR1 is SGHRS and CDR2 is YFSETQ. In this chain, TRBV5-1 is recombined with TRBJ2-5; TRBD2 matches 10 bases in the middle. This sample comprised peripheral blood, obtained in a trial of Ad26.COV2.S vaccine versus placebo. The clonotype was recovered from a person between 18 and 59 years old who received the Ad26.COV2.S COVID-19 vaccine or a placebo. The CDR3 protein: CASSLGSSGGISETQYF. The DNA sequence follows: TGCGCCAGCAGCTTGGGGTCTAGCGGGGGAATTTCTGAGACCCAGTACTTC. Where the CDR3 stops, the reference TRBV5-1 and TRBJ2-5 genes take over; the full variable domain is KAGVTQTPRYLIKTRGQQVTLSCSPISGHRSVSWYQQTPGQGLQFLFEYFSETQRNKGNFPGRFSGRQFSNSRSEMNVSTLELGDSALYLCASSLGSSGGISETQYFGPGTRLLVL.